This T cell receptor (beta chain) was captured by sequencing in a study of blood T cell repertoires in COVID-19. Across the whole study: The study drew acute and convalescent COVID-19 samples from the United States, Italy and Spain. PBMCs, B-cell-depleted T cells, or T cells were the source of the cDNA or gDNA that made up the material.

This clone was picked up one time. The germline gives CDR1 KGHDR, CDR2 SFDVKD. The CDR3 has 15 residues. Trimming cost V 4 bases and J 7 bases, with 16 bases left between them. Authors' analysis steps: Amplification from reference gene primers served as the basis for estimated nucleated cell counts. TCRdb keeps only in-frame clones here, not all; method: immunoSEQ multiplex PCR. That table is the source of V, J and clone size, and D and trimming were worked out from the DNA. The table has over 600,000 clones, just under 90% seen once. The sample consisted of peripheral blood. This TCR was sampled from a woman aged 18-29 years with acute or convalescent COVID-19. This chain joins TRBV24-1 and TRBJ2-1; the D gene is possibly TRBD2 (6 bases). CDR3 coding DNA: TGTGCCACCAGTGACCCGGGACCCGGGGGTAATGAGCAGTTCTTC. This encodes CATSDPGPGGNEQFF.